A single sample gave rise to the 22 T cell receptor beta chains below, sequenced in a study of T cell responses to AZD1222 COVID-19 vaccine. Clones were read by immunoSEQ multiplex PCR, and TCRdb kept only the in-frame ones, dropping some. The data hold some 180,000 clones, with about 89% observed a single time. The sample consisted of peripheral blood, taken 28 days after the second AZD1222 dose. The source of these receptors is an adult who received the AZD1222 COVID-19 vaccine.

The chain joins TRBV4-2 to TRBJ1-2; D is unresolved. CDR3 length equals 11 residues. V lost 3 bases and J 6 bases, leaving 5 bases between the germline ends. Germline lookup yields CDR1 LGHNA and CDR2 YNFKEQ. As DNA, the CDR3 is TGTGCCAGCAGCCACACAGATGGCTACACCTTC. It specifies CASSHTDGYTF.

V is TRBV18 and J is TRBJ1-1, with a possible D match to TRBD1 (5 bases). Germline V gene data show CDR1 as KGHSH and CDR2 as LQKENI. Trimming left V 6 bases short and J 5 bases short, with 16 bases between. The CDR3 totals 14 residues. CDR3 DNA sequence: TGTGCCAGCTCCACAAGGGGTGGCGGGACTGAAGCTTTCTTT. Protein product: CASSTRGGGTEAFF.

The rearrangement links TRBV5-1 to TRBJ1-1; 8 bases map to TRBD1. The CDR3 totals 15 residues. Germline trimming cut 4 bases from V and 2 bases from J; bases unmatched to any gene: 7. Germline CDR1 and CDR2: SGHRS and YFSETQ. CDR3: CASSIPTGGNTEAFF. The CDR3 bases are TGCGCCAGCAGCATTCCAACAGGGGGTAACACTGAAGCTTTCTTT. Supplemented by reference TRBV5-1 and TRBJ1-1, the full variable domain reads KAGVTQTPRYLIKTRGQQVTLSCSPISGHRSVSWYQQTPGQGLQFLFEYFSETQRNKGNFPGRFSGRQFSNSRSEMNVSTLELGDSALYLCASSIPTGGNTEAFFGQGTRLTVV.

This CDR3 reads CSVGGGRDNEQFF. CDR3 DNA: TGCAGCGTTGGGGGCGGGAGAGACAATGAGCAGTTCTTC. This chain links TRBV29-1 with TRBJ2-1; 7 bases map to TRBD2. Unmatched junction bases numbered 5, after V lost 4 bases and J lost 5 bases. This CDR3 contains 13 residues. The V gene's germline CDR1 is SQVTM and CDR2 ANQGSEA.

In this sample, this clone turned up once. V usage is TRBV4-1 and J usage is TRBJ2-1; D may match TRBD1 or TRBD2 (5 bases each). The germline V and J ends were trimmed by 3 bases and 6 bases, with 15 bases remaining between them. Looked up from germline, CDR1 is MGHRA and CDR2 is YSYEKL. The CDR3 length is 15 residues. CDR3 amino acids: CASSQGPSAGNEQFF. CDR3 in DNA: TGCGCCAGCAGCCAGGGACCGTCAGCAGGCAATGAGCAGTTCTTC.

The V gene is TRBV5-1, the J gene TRBJ2-1; D call uncertain. The V end lost 2 bases, the J end lost 7 bases, and 4 bases lay between the germline ends. The CDR3 extends over 11 amino acids. Per the germline V gene, CDR1 is SGHRS and CDR2 is YFSETQ. The CDR3 nucleotides read TGCGCCAGCAGCTTTTATAATGAGCAGTTCTTC. Its protein is CASSFYNEQFF.

J is TRBJ2-2 and V is TRBV5-1, with D possibly matching TRBD1 (5 bases). This CDR3 comprises 15 residues. Germline assignment: CDR1 SGHRS and CDR2 YFSETQ. Trimming took off 3 bases at V and 3 bases at J, with 12 bases between the two ends. The CDR3 coding sequence is TGCGCCAGCAGCTCCGACACAGGCTACACCGGGGAGCTGTTTTTT. Residues: CASSSDTGYTGELFF.

The chain joins TRBV9 to TRBJ2-3, with 8 bases aligning to TRBD2. J was trimmed by 4 bases and V by 2 bases; bases with no gene match: 9. CDR1 and CDR2 from the germline V gene are SGDLS and YYNGEE. The CDR3 has 16 residues. The CDR3 coding sequence is TGTGCCAGCAGCGTTGCGTCTGGGCGGGGGGCAGATACGCAGTATTTT. This codes for CASSVASGRGADTQYF.

The gene calls are TRBV12-3 or TRBV12-4 and TRBJ2-7, with TRBD2 matching over 7 bases. This CDR3 spans 12 amino acids. The V segment lost 6 bases and the J segment 3 bases; nucleotides outside the gene matches: 2. The CDR3 region is CASSGDYYEQYF. CDR3 DNA: TGTGCCAGCAGCGGGGACTACTACGAGCAGTACTTC.

J is TRBJ2-7 and V is TRBV20-1, with TRBD2 matching 10 bases. The CDR3 is 15 residues long. The germline V gene has CDR1 DFQATT and CDR2 SNEGSKA (reference sequence). Trimming took 3 bases from V and 5 from J; bases not matched to a gene: 10. In DNA, the CDR3 is TGCAGTGCTAGTCCCAGACTAGCGGGTACCCACGAGCAGTACTTC. The encoded protein is CSASPRLAGTHEQYF.

The CDR3 DNA reads as TGTGCCAGCAGCACTCATGGTGTAGCTAACTATGGCTACACCTTC. This codes for CASSTHGVANYGYTF. The V and J genes are TRBV6-6 and TRBJ1-2; D not resolved. Trimming took off 6 bases at V and 0 bases at J, with 14 bases between the two ends. The CDR3 length is 15 residues. The germline V gene encodes CDR1 MNHNY and CDR2 SVGAGI (reference sequence).

V and J are TRBV5-1 and TRBJ2-3, with TRBD1 matching 7 bases. The length of the CDR3 is 17 residues. Trimming removed 0 bases from V and 1 base from J; junction bases left unmatched: 8. The germline V gene encodes CDR1 SGHRS and CDR2 YFSETQ. CDR3: CASSLVGRGTGTDTQYF. The DNA for the CDR3 is TGCGCCAGCAGCTTGGTCGGCAGGGGGACGGGCACAGATACGCAGTATTTT.

This clone has a single count. V is TRBV30 and J is TRBJ1-2; unclear D gene. V was trimmed by 4 bases and J by 8 bases, leaving 14 bases between them. The CDR3 runs 12 residues. Germline assignment: CDR1 GTSNPN and CDR2 SVGIG (reference sequence). CDR3 nucleotide sequence: TGTGCCTGGAAGTTCGGACGCGCAGGCTACACCTTC. Translating gives CAWKFGRAGYTF.

This clone showed up just a few times. The chain joins TRBV5-1 to TRBJ1-4; TRBD1 matches 7 bases. With 4 bases clipped from V and 4 bases from J, the junction kept 10 bases outside the gene matches. The germline CDR1 and CDR2 sequences are SGHRS and YFSETQ. This CDR3 has 16 amino acids. The CDR3 nucleotides are TGCGCCAGCAGCCCCGACACAGGGGATTTTAATGAAAAACTGTTTTTT. Its translation: CASSPDTGDFNEKLFF.

J is TRBJ1-4 and V is TRBV7-8; D is unclear. Trimming removed 3 bases from V and 6 bases from J, with 8 bases in between. The CDR3 has 13 amino acids. The V gene's germline CDR1 is SGHVS and CDR2 FQNEAQ. The CDR3: CASSFIKDEKLFF. CDR3 DNA sequence: TGTGCCAGCAGCTTTATCAAAGATGAAAAACTGTTTTTT.

The V call is TRBV5-6, the J call TRBJ1-6, with D possibly being TRBD1 (5 bases). Germline V gene sequence: CDR1 SGHDT, CDR2 YYEEEE. This CDR3 has 12 amino acids. V lost 10 bases, J lost 6 bases, and 11 bases lay in between. CDR3 nucleotide sequence: TGTGCCTCGGGACTGATTAATTCACCCCTCCACTTT. It specifies CASGLINSPLHF.

The table lists this clone with a count of one. The chain combines TRBV6-2 or TRBV6-3 with TRBJ2-2; D unclear. The length of the CDR3 is 13 residues. The germline V gene has CDR1 MNHEY and CDR2 SVGEGT. Trimming pared 5 bases from V and 6 bases from J, leaving 10 bases between. Here the CDR3 DNA reads TGTGCCAGCAGTCGGATAGCCTCCGGGGAGCTGTTTTTT. This translates into CASSRIASGELFF.

The genes are TRBV9 and TRBJ2-7; D is tentatively TRBD1 or TRBD2 (6 bases each). Trimming pared 3 bases from V and 6 bases from J, leaving 16 bases between. This CDR3 has 14 amino acids. The germline CDR1 and CDR2 sequences are SGDLS and YYNGEE. As DNA, the CDR3 is TGTGCCAGCAGCGCCGAGCCACAGGGAGGCGAGCAGTACTTC. Its translation is CASSAEPQGGEQYF.

V is TRBV30 and J is TRBJ1-1; D is unclear. The germline V gene encodes CDR1 GTSNPN and CDR2 SVGIG (reference sequence). Trimming took 1 base from V and 3 from J, leaving 9 bases between them. This CDR3 has 13 residues. This CDR3 is CAWSEGSHTEAFF. In DNA form, the CDR3 reads TGTGCCTGGAGTGAAGGCAGCCACACTGAAGCTTTCTTT.

The chain couples TRBV6-5 to TRBJ1-1; TRBD1 is a possible D gene (5 bases). Looked up from germline, CDR1 is MNHEY and CDR2 is SVGAGI. V gave up 6 bases and J gave up 2 bases, with 13 bases separating them. The CDR3 is made up of 14 amino acids. The CDR3 DNA is TGTGCCAGCAGGCGCGGGGGTGGAAACACTGAAGCTTTCTTT. Translated: CASRRGGGNTEAFF.

The chain has TRBV6-2 or TRBV6-3 and TRBJ1-5, with 12 bases that match TRBD1. The CDR3 runs 17 residues. The J segment lost 4 bases and the V segment lost 2 bases, leaving 6 bases of the junction unmatched. CDR1 and CDR2 from the germline V gene are MNHEY and SVGEGT. The CDR3 spells CASSYGGDRGRNQPQHF. Written as DNA, the CDR3 is TGTGCCAGCAGTTACGGAGGGGACAGGGGGCGAAATCAGCCCCAGCATTTT.

The rearrangement links TRBV4-1 to TRBJ2-1; D gene uncertain. CDR1 and CDR2 from the germline V gene are MGHRA and YSYEKL. Deletions cut 2 bases from V and 10 bases from J, with 15 bases between. The CDR3 is 14 amino acids. CDR3 bases: TGCGCCAGCAGCCAACTCATCGGGCCTAAGGAGCAGTTCTTC. It encodes CASSQLIGPKEQFF.